The 4 T cell receptor beta chains given below trace back to one sample, sequenced in a study of cytomegalovirus exposure and HLA in healthy donors. A multiplex PCR was run with 60 Vbeta primers and 13 Jbeta primers. This table comes from immunoSEQ multiplex PCR, and its TCRdb copy is limited to in-frame clones, with some not included. Among around 95,000 clones listed, roughly four fifths were seen once. The sequenced material came from PBMCs. The source of these receptors is a man aged 30 to 39 in good health and CMV-seropositive.

This rearrangement joins TRBV7-9 to TRBJ2-1, with D perhaps TRBD1 (5 bases). CDR1 is SEHNR, CDR2 FQNEAQ, per germline (reference sequence). This CDR3 region has 14 residues. Trimming stripped 6 bases from V and 8 bases from J, with 17 bases between. This chain's CDR3 is CASSSDAVRDEQFF. In nucleotides, the CDR3 is TGTGCCAGCAGTTCAGATGCGGTCAGGGATGAGCAGTTCTTC.

The chain is built from TRBV5-1 and TRBJ2-3, with 7 nucleotides matching TRBD2. The CDR3 length is 15 residues. CDR1 and CDR2 (germline): SGHRS, YFSETQ. The junction had 6 bases not matched to a gene; V was cut back by 0 bases and J by 5 bases. CDR3 protein: CASSLVGSGRDTQYF. The CDR3 DNA follows: TGCGCCAGCAGCTTGGTTGGTAGCGGGCGAGATACGCAGTATTTT.

This clone has just a few counts. The V call is TRBV2, the J call TRBJ2-3; D remains ambiguous. The CDR3 is made up of 15 amino acids. Per germline, CDR1 SNHLY and CDR2 FYNNEI. V was pared by 6 bases and J by 2 bases, with 15 bases between. The chain's CDR3 is CASRERLLVTDTQYF. CDR3 coding DNA: TGTGCCAGCAGGGAGCGCCTGCTCGTCACAGATACGCAGTATTTT. Full variable domain (remainder filled in from reference TRBV2 and TRBJ2-3): EPEVTQTPSHQVTQMGQEVILRCVPISNHLYFYWYRQILGQKVEFLVSFYNNEISEKSEIFDDQFSVERPDGSNFTLKIRSTKLEDSAMYFCASRERLLVTDTQYFGPGTRLTVL.

V usage is TRBV19 and J usage is TRBJ2-5, with 9 bases lining up with TRBD1. From germline, CDR1 is LNHDA and CDR2 SQIVND (reference sequence). V trimming: 1 base; J trimming: 3 bases; junction bases outside the gene matches: 3. CDR3 length: 15 amino acids. The CDR3 is CASSIVGQGKETQYF. The CDR3, as DNA: TGTGCCAGTAGTATAGTCGGACAGGGGAAAGAGACCCAGTACTTC. Full variable domain (outside the CDR3, taken from reference TRBV19 and TRBJ2-5): DGGITQSPKYLFRKEGQNVTLSCEQNLNHDAMYWYRQDPGQGLRLIYYSQIVNDFQKGDIAEGYSVSREKKESFPLTVTSAQKNPTAFYLCASSIVGQGKETQYFGPGTRLLVL.